A selection of T cell receptor beta chains follows, all from one sample in a study of neurological immune-mediated disorders. TCRdb re-derived calls from the 5' RACE reads in MiXCR, one entry per CDR3 protein. In the table there are under 11,000 distinct CDR3 sequences, approximately 24% of which are singletons. Sequenced sample: CD8+ T cells from blood. Receptor source: a woman aged 40 to 50 with multiple sclerosis. Each CDR3 is given with its conserved first and last residue. A D gene is named only where the DNA matches it firmly. The listing skips clone size in some rows; elsewhere it reads once, few, many or a size class.

V gene: TRBV29-1; D gene: TRBD1; J gene: TRBJ2-6; clone size: medium-sized; CDR3 DNA: TGCAGCGTTGTTCTGGACAGGTTCTCTGGGGCCAACGTCCTGACTTTC; CDR3 protein: CSVVLDRFSGANVLTF
V gene: TRBV5-1; D gene: TRBD1; J gene: TRBJ2-7; clone size: -; CDR3 DNA: TGCGCCAGCAGCTTGTTTGGACAGGGGGCATGGGAGCAGTACTTC; CDR3 protein: CASSLFGQGAWEQYF
V gene: TRBV6-2/TRBV6-3; D gene: TRBD2; J gene: TRBJ2-2; clone size: -; CDR3 DNA: TGTGCCAGCAGTGTAGCGGGGGAGAACACCGGGGAGCTGTTTTTT; CDR3 protein: CASSVAGENTGELFF
V gene: TRBV7-8; D gene: TRBD1; J gene: TRBJ1-2; clone size: many; CDR3 DNA: TGTGCCAGCTTCCTTGCAGGACAGGAAGGAACCTATGGCTACACCTTC; CDR3 protein: CASFLAGQEGTYGYTF
V gene: TRBV6-4; D gene: -; J gene: TRBJ2-6; clone size: many; CDR3 DNA: TGTGCCAGCAGTAAGGAGGCCCTCTCTGGGGCCAACGTCCTGACTTTC; CDR3 protein: CASSKEALSGANVLTF
V gene: TRBV4-1; D gene: TRBD2; J gene: TRBJ2-7; clone size: many; CDR3 DNA: TGCGCCAGCAGCCAAGTAGCGGGGGACACCTACGAGCAGTACTTC; CDR3 protein: CASSQVAGDTYEQYF
V gene: TRBV12-3/TRBV12-4; D gene: -; J gene: TRBJ1-2; clone size: many; CDR3 DNA: TGTGCCAGCAGAGGTATTGACAAGGGGCTTTATGGCTACACCTTC; CDR3 protein: CASRGIDKGLYGYTF
V gene: TRBV4-2; D gene: TRBD2; J gene: TRBJ2-3; clone size: many; CDR3 DNA: TGTGCCAGCAGCCAAGTAGGGCTAGCGGGGGGGAAAGATACGCAGTATTTT; CDR3 protein: CASSQVGLAGGKDTQYF
V gene: TRBV5-1; D gene: TRBD1; J gene: TRBJ1-2; clone size: medium-sized; CDR3 DNA: TGCGCCAGTACCGGGACAGGGGGCATCTATGGCTACACCTTC; CDR3 protein: CASTGTGGIYGYTF
V gene: TRBV10-3; D gene: -; J gene: TRBJ1-5; clone size: -; CDR3 DNA: TGTGCCATCAGTGGTGGAGGCAATCAGCCCCAGCATTTT; CDR3 protein: CAISGGGNQPQHF
V gene: TRBV5-1; D gene: -; J gene: TRBJ2-7; clone size: many; CDR3 DNA: TGCGCCAGCAGCTTGGTGGAGCGGAACTTC; CDR3 protein: CASSLVERNF
V gene: TRBV10-2; D gene: TRBD2; J gene: TRBJ2-3; clone size: -; CDR3 DNA: TGCGCCATCAGAGCGGGGAGCACAGATACGCAGTATTTT; CDR3 protein: CAIRAGSTDTQYF
V gene: TRBV6-5; D gene: TRBD1; J gene: TRBJ1-2; clone size: many; CDR3 DNA: TGTGCCAGCAGTTACGAGTTGGGGACAGGGTACACCTTC; CDR3 protein: CASSYELGTGYTF
V gene: TRBV2; D gene: -; J gene: TRBJ1-5; clone size: medium-sized; CDR3 DNA: TGTGCCAGCAGTGAATTCTCGGGGAATCAGCCCCAGCATTTT; CDR3 protein: CASSEFSGNQPQHF
V gene: TRBV7-8; D gene: -; J gene: TRBJ1-2; clone size: -; CDR3 DNA: TGTGCCAGCAGCCGTAAGGGGGATCAAAACTATGGCTACACCTTC; CDR3 protein: CASSRKGDQNYGYTF
V gene: TRBV4-1; D gene: TRBD1; J gene: TRBJ2-3; clone size: many; CDR3 DNA: TGCGCCAGCAGCCTCCGGGACAGGGATACCGATACGCAGTATTTT; CDR3 protein: CASSLRDRDTDTQYF